The 2 T cell receptor beta chains listed next were all sequenced from one sample in a study of long-term antiretroviral therapy in people with HIV. The authors ran the immunoSEQ assay, v3.0, at survey level. Using immunoSEQ multiplex PCR, the repertoire was profiled, and TCRdb retains in-frame clones only, with some absent. The sample lists 15,000 to 20,000 clones; 81% were seen once. This sample comprised unsorted PBMCs, obtained 0.3 years before starting antiretroviral therapy. The receptors here all came from a man aged 50-60 years with HIV.

The chain combines TRBV30 with TRBJ2-7; D remains unclear. The CDR3 is made up of 11 amino acids. Trimming removed 2 bases at V and 6 bases at J, with 8 bases between. Germline values: CDR1 GTSNPN, CDR2 SVGIG (reference sequence). The CDR3 region is CAWSRQFEQYF. CDR3 DNA: TGTGCCTGGAGTCGACAATTCGAGCAGTACTTC. Full variable domain (missing parts from reference TRBV30 and TRBJ2-7): SQTIHQWPATLVQPVGSPLSLECTVEGTSNPNLYWYRQAAGRGLQLLFYSVGIGQISSEVPQNLSASRPQDRQFILSSKKLLLSDSGFYLCAWSRQFEQYFGPGTRLTVT.

The CDR3 sequence: CASSAGLETQYF. The CDR3 nucleotides are TGTGCCTCCTCAGCGGGACTGGAGACCCAGTACTTC. The chain links TRBV30 to TRBJ2-5; 7 nucleotides match TRBD2. V lost 7 bases, J lost 5 bases, and 7 bases stayed unmatched. The germline V gene has CDR1 GTSNPN and CDR2 SVGIG (reference sequence). This CDR3 is built from 12 residues.